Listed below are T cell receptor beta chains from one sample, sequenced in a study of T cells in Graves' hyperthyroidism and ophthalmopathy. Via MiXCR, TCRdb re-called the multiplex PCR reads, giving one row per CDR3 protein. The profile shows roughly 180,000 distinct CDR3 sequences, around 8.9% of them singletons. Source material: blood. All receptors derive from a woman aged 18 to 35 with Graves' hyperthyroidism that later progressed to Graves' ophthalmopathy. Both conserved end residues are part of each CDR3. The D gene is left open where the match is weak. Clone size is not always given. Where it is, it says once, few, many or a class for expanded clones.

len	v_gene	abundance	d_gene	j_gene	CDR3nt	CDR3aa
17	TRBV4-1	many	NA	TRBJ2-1	TGCGCCAGCAGCCAAGCCGGTGGGGGGACGCAACAAAATGAGCAGTTCTTC	CASSQAGGGTQQNEQFF
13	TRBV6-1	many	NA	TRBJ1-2	TGTGCCAGCACCGAAGGGAATCTTTATGGCTACACCTTC	CASTEGNLYGYTF
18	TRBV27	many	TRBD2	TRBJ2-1	TGTGCCAGCAGTTTAACCCCCCCATGGGGGGGGGACTACAATGAGCAGTTCTTC	CASSLTPPWGGDYNEQFF
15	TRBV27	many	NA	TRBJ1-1	TGTGCCAGCAGTTTATATATGAGGGAAGACACTGAAGCTTTCTTT	CASSLYMREDTEAFF
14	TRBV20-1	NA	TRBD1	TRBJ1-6	TGCAGTGCTAGAAGGGACAGGGTTAATTCACCCCTCCACTTT	CSARRDRVNSPLHF
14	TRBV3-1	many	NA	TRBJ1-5	TGTGCCAGCAGCTCATTGAATAGCAATCAGCCCCAGCATTTT	CASSSLNSNQPQHF
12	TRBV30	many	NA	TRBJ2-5	TGTGCCTGGAGTGTCCAGCGGGAGACCCAGTACTTC	CAWSVQRETQYF
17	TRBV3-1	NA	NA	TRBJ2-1	TGTGCCAGCAGCGTAAATCCGGTTGGGGGCGGAAAGGATGAGCAGTTCTTC	CASSVNPVGGGKDEQFF
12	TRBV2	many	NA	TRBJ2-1	TGTGCCAGCGGGGGCGAGTACAATGAGCAGTTCTTC	CASGGEYNEQFF
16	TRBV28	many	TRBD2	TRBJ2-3	TGTGCCAGCAGTTTATTAGGGGAGGGCCAAGGAGATACGCAGTATTTT	CASSLLGEGQGDTQYF
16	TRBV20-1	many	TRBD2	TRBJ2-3	TGCAGTGCTGAGGAGACTAGCGGGGGGGTGACAGATACGCAGTATTTT	CSAEETSGGVTDTQYF
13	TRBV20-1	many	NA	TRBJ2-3	TGCAGTGCTAGAAGTAGTACGGCAGATACGCAGTATTTT	CSARSSTADTQYF
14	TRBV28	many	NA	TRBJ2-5	TGTGCCAGCAGTCCCGGATCAGGTCGAGAGACCCAGTACTTC	CASSPGSGRETQYF
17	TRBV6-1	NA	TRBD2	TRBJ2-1	TGTGCCAGCACCGTAAACCCTAGCGGGAGCTCCTACAATGAGCAGTTCTTC	CASTVNPSGSSYNEQFF
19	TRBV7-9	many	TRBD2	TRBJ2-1	TGTGCCAGCAGCTCGGGACTAGCGGGACTTAAAAGGACCTACAATGAGCAGTTCTTC	CASSSGLAGLKRTYNEQFF
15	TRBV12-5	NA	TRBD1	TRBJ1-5	TGTGCTAGCTCCACACCACGGGACAGCTATCAGCCCCAGCATTTT	CASSTPRDSYQPQHF
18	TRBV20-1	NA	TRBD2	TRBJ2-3	TGCAGTGCTGACTCGGGACTAGCGGGGGTGTTAGGCACAGATACGCAGTATTTT	CSADSGLAGVLGTDTQYF
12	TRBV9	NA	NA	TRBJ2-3	TGTGCCAGCAGCGTACTCACAGATACGCAGTATTTT	CASSVLTDTQYF
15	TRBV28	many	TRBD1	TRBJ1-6	TGTGCCAGCAGCGGGACGGACAGGCGGTTTAAGCCCCTCCACTTT	CASSGTDRRFKPLHF
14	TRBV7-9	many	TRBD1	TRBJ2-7	TGTGCCAGCAGCTTATACTCACAGGGGTACGAGCAGTACTTC	CASSLYSQGYEQYF
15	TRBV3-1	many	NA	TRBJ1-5	TGTGCCAGCAGCTCAGGGGAACGGGGTAATCAGCCCCAGCATTTT	CASSSGERGNQPQHF
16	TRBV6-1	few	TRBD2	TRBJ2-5	TGTGCCAGTCAGAAGGGGCTAGCGGGGGTTCGGGGGACCCAGTACTTC	CASQKGLAGVRGTQYF
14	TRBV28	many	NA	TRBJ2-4	TGTGCCAGCAGTTTAGACTCTTACCAGGACATTCAGTACTTC	CASSLDSYQDIQYF